This T cell receptor (beta chain) was found in a study of T-cell memory formation after mild COVID-19. Across the whole study: TCR clusters were mostly donor specific. Study-wide results and caveats: Shrinking CD4+ clones resided mostly in CM and EM, and CD8+ ones in EMRA. Some clones that responded were present in memory (sampled pre-infection), which suggests cross-reactive memory joined.

Constant-segment primers were used for 5'RACE, and the resulting TCR alpha and TCR beta cDNA libraries carried sample barcodes and UMIs. One entry per CDR3 protein, called by TCRdb with MiXCR from the 5' RACE reads. The repertoire holds 350,000 or so distinct CDR3 sequences, roughly 20% seen once, with around 12% in the top ten. Notes on this clonotype: As yet, its antigen is unknown.

The source material was PBMCs or a T cell subset sorted from them (not recorded which). This receptor was identified in an adult woman who had mild COVID-19 (a few samples of this study predate the infection). Cell type and time point are not known.

The CDR3 nucleotides are TGCGCCAGCAGTGATGCTCTGCGAACTATTGCAACTAATGAAAAACTGTTTTTT. This gives the protein CASSDALRTIATNEKLFF. The chain recombines TRBV5-1 with TRBJ1-4; D gene uncertain. Trimming pared 5 bases from V and 0 bases from J, leaving 20 bases between. In germline, CDR1 is SGHRS, CDR2 YFSETQ. The CDR3 has 18 amino acids.